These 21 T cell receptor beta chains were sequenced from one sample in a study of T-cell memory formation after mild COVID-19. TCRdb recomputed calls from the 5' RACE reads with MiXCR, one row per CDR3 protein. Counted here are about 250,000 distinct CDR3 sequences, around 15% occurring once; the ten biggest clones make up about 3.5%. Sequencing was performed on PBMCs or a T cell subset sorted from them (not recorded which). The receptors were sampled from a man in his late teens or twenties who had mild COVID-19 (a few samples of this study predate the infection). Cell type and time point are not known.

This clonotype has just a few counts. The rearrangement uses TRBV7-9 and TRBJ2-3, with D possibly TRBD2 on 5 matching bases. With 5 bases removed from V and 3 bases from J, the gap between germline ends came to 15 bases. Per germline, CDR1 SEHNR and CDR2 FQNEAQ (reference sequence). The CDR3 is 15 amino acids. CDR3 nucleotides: TGTGCCAGCAGCCGGGGTGACGGGGATACAGATACGCAGTATTTT. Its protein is CASSRGDGDTDTQYF.

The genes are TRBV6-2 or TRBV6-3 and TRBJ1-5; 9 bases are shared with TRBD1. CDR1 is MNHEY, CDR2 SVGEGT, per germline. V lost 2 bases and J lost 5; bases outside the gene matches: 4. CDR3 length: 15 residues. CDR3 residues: CASSYPGQGYQPQHF. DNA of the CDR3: TGTGCCAGCAGTTACCCGGGACAGGGTTATCAGCCCCAGCATTTT.

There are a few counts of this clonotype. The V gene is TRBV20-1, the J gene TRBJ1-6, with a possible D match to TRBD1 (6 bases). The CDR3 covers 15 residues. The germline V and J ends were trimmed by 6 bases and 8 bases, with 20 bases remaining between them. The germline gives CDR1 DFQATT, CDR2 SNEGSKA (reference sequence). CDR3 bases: TGCAGTGCCAGACTACGCGGGACAAGGGATTCACCCCTCCACTTT. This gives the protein CSARLRGTRDSPLHF.

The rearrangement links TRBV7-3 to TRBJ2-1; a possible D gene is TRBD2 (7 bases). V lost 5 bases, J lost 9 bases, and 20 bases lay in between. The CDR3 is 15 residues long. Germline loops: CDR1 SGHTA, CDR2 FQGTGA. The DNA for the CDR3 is TGTGCCAGCAGCCCCCGGCGGGGGCCAAGCGGTGAGCAGTTCTTC. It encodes CASSPRRGPSGEQFF.

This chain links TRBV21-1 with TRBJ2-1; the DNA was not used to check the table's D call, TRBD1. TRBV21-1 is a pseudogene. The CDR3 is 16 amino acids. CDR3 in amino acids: CASSKALQGFGNEQFF. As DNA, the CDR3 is TGTGCCAGCAGCAAAGCGCTGCAGGGATTTGGCAATGAGCAGTTCTTC.

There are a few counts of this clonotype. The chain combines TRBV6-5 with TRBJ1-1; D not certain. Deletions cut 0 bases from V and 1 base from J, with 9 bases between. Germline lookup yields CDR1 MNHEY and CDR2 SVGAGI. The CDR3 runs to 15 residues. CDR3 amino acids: CASSYSGLPNTEAFF. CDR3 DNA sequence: TGTGCCAGCAGTTACTCGGGTTTGCCGAACACTGAAGCTTTCTTT.

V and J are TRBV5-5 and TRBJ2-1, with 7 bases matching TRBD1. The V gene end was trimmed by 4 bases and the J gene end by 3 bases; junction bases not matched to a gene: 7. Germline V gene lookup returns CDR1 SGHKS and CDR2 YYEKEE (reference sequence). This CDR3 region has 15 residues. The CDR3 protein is CASSDKTGRYNEQFF. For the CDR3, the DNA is TGTGCCAGCAGCGATAAGACAGGGCGCTACAATGAGCAGTTCTTC.

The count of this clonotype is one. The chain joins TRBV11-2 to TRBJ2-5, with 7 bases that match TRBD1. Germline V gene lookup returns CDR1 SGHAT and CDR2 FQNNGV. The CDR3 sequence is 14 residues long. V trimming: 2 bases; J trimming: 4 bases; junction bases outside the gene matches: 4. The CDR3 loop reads CASSLRPGGETQYF. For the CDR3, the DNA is TGTGCCAGCAGCTTAAGGCCAGGGGGAGAGACCCAGTACTTC.

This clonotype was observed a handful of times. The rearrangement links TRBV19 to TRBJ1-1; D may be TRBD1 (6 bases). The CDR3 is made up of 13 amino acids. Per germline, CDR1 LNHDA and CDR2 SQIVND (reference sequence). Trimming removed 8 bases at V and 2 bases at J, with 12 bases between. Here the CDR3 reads CASWLTGNTEAFF. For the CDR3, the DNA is TGTGCCAGTTGGTTGACAGGCAACACTGAAGCTTTCTTT. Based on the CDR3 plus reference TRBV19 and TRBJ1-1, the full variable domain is DGGITQSPKYLFRKEGQNVTLSCEQNLNHDAMYWYRQDPGQGLRLIYYSQIVNDFQKGDIAEGYSVSREKKESFPLTVTSAQKNPTAFYLCASWLTGNTEAFFGQGTRLTVV.

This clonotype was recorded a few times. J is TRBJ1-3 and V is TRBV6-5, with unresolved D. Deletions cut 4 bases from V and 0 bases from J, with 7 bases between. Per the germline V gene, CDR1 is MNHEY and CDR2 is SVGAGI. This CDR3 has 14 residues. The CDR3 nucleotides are TGTGCCAGCAGTTGGACGCCCTCTGGAAACACCATATATTTT. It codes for CASSWTPSGNTIYF.

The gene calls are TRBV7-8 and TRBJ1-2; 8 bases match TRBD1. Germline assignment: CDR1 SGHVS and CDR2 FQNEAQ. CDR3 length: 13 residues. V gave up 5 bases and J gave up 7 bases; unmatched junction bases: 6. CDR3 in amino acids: CASSLRTGSGYTF. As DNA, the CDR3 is TGTGCCAGCAGCCTCCGGACAGGGTCTGGCTACACCTTC.

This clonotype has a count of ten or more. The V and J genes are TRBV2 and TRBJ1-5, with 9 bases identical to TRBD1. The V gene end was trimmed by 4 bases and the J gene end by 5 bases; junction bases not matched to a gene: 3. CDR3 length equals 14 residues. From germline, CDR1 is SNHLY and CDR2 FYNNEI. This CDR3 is CASSGTGADQPQHF. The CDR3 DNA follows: TGTGCCAGCAGTGGGACAGGGGCCGATCAGCCCCAGCATTTT.

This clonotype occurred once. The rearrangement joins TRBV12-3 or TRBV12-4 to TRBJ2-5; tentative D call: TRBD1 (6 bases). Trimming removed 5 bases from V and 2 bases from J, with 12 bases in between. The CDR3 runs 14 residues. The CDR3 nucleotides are TGTGCCAGCAGTCGAGGACAGTCACAAGAGACCCAGTACTTC. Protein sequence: CASSRGQSQETQYF.

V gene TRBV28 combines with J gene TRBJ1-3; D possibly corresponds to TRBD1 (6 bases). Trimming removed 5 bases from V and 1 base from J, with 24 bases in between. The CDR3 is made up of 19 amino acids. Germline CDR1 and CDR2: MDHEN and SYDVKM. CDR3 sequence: CASSPPGGGAGFSGNTIYF. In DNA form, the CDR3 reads TGTGCCAGCAGTCCGCCGGGAGGGGGGGCAGGCTTTTCTGGAAACACCATATATTTT.

The CDR3: CASSSLGTGNEQFF. CDR3 DNA sequence: TGCGCCAGCAGCTCTCTCGGGACGGGGAATGAGCAGTTCTTC. The V call is TRBV5-1, the J call TRBJ2-1, with D perhaps matching TRBD1 or TRBD2 (5 bases each). The CDR3 is made up of 14 amino acids. The V and J ends lost 3 bases and 7 bases respectively, with 14 bases between them. In germline, CDR1 is SGHRS, CDR2 YFSETQ.

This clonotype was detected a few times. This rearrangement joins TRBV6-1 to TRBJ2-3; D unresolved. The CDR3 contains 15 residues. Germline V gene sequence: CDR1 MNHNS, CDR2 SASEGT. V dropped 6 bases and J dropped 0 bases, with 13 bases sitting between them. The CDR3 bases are TGTGCCAGCAGCTTAGATCCTCCTAGCACAGATACGCAGTATTTT. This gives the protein CASSLDPPSTDTQYF.

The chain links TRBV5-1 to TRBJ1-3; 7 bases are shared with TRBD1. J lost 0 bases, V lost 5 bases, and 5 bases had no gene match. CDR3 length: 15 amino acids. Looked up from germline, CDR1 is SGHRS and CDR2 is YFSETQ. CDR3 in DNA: TGCGCCAGCAGTCGGGACAGACTCTCTGGAAACACCATATATTTT. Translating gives CASSRDRLSGNTIYF.

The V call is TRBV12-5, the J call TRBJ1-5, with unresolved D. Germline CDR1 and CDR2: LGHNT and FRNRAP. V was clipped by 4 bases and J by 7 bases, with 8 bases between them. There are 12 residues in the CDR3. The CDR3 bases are TGTGCTAGTGGTTCAAGACACCAGCCCCAGCATTTT. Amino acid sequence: CASGSRHQPQHF.

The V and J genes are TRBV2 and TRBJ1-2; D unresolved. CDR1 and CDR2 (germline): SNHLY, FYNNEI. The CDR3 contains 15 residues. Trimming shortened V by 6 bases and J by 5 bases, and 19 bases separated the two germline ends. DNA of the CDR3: TGTGCCAGCAGACCCCTCCTGAGTGGAGGGTATGGCTACACCTTC. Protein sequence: CASRPLLSGGYGYTF.

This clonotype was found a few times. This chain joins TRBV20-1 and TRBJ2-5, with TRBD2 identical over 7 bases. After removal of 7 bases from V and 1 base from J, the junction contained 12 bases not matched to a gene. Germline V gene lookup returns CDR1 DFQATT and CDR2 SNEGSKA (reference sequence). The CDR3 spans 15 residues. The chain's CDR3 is CSEGGVGAGQETQYF. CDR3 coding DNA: TGCAGTGAGGGAGGGGTCGGGGCCGGCCAAGAGACCCAGTACTTC.

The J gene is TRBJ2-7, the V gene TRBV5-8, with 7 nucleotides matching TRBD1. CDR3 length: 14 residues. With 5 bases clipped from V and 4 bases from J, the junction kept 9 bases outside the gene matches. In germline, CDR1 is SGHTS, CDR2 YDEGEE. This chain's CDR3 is CASSLGARGYEQYF. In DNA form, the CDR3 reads TGTGCCAGCAGTTTAGGGGCCAGGGGGTACGAGCAGTACTTC.